This entry lists 2 T cell receptor beta chains sequenced from one sample in a study of neurological immune-mediated disorders. Each CDR3 protein is one row after TCRdb ran MiXCR on the 5' RACE reads. The data show some 21,000 distinct CDR3 sequences, around 15% seen once. Sequences were obtained from PBMCs. The source is a female donor with HTLV-1-associated myelopathy (HAM/TSP).

The chain couples TRBV20-1 to TRBJ2-1; D may be TRBD1 or TRBD2 (5 bases each). The germline CDR1 and CDR2 sequences are DFQATT and SNEGSKA (reference sequence). V lost 6 bases and J lost 9, with 12 bases in between. This CDR3 is 11 amino acids long. The CDR3 bases are TGCAGTGCCAATCGGGACGGTGAGCAGTTCTTC. The encoded protein is CSANRDGEQFF.

This clonotype was picked up many times. The chain is built from TRBV3-1 and TRBJ2-3; D gene unclear. Germline CDR1 is LGHDT and CDR2 is YNNKEL (reference sequence). The V end was cut by 3 bases, the J end by 0 bases, with 7 bases between. The CDR3 is 14 residues long. The CDR3 loop reads CASSHSASTDTQYF. CDR3 coding DNA: TGTGCCAGCAGCCATAGTGCTAGCACAGATACGCAGTATTTT.